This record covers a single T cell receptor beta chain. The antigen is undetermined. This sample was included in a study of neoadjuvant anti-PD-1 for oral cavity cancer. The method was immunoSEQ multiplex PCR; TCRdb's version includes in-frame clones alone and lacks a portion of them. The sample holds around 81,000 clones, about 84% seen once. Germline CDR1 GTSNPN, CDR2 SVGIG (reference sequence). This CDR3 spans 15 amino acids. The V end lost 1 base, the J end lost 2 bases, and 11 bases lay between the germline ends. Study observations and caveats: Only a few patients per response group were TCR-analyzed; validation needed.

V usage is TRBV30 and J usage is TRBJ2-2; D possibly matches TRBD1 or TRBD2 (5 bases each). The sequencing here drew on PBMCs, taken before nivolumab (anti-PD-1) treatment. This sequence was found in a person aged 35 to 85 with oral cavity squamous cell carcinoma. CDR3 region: CAWSAGAVNTGELFF. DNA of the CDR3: TGTGCCTGGAGTGCCGGGGCAGTTAACACCGGGGAGCTGTTTTTT.